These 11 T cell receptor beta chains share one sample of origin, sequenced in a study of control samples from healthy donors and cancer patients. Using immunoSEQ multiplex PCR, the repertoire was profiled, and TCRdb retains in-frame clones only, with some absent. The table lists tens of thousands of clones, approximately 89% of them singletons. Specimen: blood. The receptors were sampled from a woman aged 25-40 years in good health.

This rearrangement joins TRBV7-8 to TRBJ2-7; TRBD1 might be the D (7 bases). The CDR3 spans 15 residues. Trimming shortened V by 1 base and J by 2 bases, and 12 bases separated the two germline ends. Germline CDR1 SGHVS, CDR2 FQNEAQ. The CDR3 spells CASSLGGDSPYEQYF. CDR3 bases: TGTGCCAGCAGCTTAGGGGGGGACAGTCCCTACGAGCAGTACTTC.

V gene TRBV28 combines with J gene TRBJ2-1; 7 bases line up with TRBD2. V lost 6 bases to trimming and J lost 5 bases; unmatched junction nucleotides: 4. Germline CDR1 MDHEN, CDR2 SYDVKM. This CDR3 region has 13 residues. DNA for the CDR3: TGTGCCAGCAGCCCCGGGACTAACAATGAGCAGTTCTTC. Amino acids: CASSPGTNNEQFF.

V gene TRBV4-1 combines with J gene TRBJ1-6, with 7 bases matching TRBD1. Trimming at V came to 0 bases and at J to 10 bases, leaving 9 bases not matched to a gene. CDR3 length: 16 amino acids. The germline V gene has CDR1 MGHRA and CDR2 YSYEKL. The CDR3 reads CASSQDPDRSRSPLHF. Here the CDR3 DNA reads TGCGCCAGCAGCCAAGATCCGGACAGGAGCCGGTCACCCCTCCACTTT.

Here the CDR3 reads CASSIGADSNQPQHF. As DNA, the CDR3 is TGTGCCAGTAGTATAGGGGCAGATAGCAATCAGCCCCAGCATTTT. J is TRBJ1-5 and V is TRBV19; no reliable D call. The germline V gene has CDR1 LNHDA and CDR2 SQIVND (reference sequence). Deletions cut 1 base from V and 0 bases from J, with 7 bases between. The CDR3 loop spans 15 amino acids.

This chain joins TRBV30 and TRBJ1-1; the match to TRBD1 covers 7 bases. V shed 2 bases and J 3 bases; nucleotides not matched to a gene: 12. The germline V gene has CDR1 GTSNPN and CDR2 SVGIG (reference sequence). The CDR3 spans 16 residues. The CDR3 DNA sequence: TGTGCCTGGAGTTATGATTTGGGGCAGGGGGACACTGAAGCTTTCTTT. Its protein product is CAWSYDLGQGDTEAFF.

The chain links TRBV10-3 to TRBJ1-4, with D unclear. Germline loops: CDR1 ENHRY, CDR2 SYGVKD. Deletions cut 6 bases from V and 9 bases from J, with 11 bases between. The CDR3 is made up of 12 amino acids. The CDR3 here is CAISPGMKKLFF. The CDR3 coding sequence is TGTGCCATCAGCCCCGGGATGAAAAAACTGTTTTTT.

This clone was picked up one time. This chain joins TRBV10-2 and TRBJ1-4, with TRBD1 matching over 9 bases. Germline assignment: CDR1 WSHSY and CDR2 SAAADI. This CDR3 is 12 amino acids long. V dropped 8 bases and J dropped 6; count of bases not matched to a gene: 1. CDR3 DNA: TGCGCCAGCCGACAGGGGGATGAAAAACTGTTTTTT. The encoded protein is CASRQGDEKLFF.

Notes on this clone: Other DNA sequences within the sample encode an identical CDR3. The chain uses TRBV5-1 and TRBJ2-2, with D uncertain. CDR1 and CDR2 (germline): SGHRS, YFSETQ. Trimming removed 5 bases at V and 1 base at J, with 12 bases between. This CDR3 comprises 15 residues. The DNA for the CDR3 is TGCGCCAGCAGTCCCCGGACGGGGAACACCGGGGAGCTGTTTTTT. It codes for CASSPRTGNTGELFF.

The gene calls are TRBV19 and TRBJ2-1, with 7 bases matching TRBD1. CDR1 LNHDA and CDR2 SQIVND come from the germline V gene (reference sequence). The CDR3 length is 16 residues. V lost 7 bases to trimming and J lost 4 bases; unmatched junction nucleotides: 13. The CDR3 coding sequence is TGTGCCAGTACCAACAGACCGGGACAGCCATACAATGAGCAGTTCTTC. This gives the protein CASTNRPGQPYNEQFF.

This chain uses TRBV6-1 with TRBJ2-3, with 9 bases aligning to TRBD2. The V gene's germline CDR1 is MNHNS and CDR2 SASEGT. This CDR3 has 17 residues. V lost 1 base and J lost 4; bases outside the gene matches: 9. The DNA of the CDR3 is TGTGCCAGCAGTGAAGGCTTTGGCGGGAGGGTCGCAGATACGCAGTATTTT. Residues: CASSEGFGGRVADTQYF.

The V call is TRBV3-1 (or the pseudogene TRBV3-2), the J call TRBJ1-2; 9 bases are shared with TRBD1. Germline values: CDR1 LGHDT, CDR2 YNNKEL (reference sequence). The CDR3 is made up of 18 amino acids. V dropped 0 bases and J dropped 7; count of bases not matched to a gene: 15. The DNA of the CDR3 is TGTGCCAGCAGCCAAGACTTGGGACAGGGCTTTACCGGTAGTGGCTACACCTTC. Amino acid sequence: CASSQDLGQGFTGSGYTF.